A single sample is the source of the 23 T cell receptor beta chains below, sequenced in a study of T cells in Graves' hyperthyroidism and ophthalmopathy. Amplified regions were TCR beta CDR3 sequences from RNA transcripts. Researchers ran a first-round RT-PCR on the TCR CDR3 using the HTBI primer set. Each CDR3 protein is one row after TCRdb ran MiXCR on the multiplex PCR reads. Found here are around 690,000 distinct CDR3 sequences, roughly 17% of them singletons; the top ten hold roughly a sixth. The material sequenced was blood. All receptors derive from a man aged 50 to 60 with Graves' hyperthyroidism.

This clonotype was seen repeatedly, ten times or more. This chain joins TRBV10-3 and TRBJ2-3, with a possible D match to TRBD2 (6 bases). Germline V gives CDR1 ENHRY, CDR2 SYGVKD. The V end was cut by 4 bases, the J end by 1 base, with 12 bases between. This CDR3 has 15 residues. The DNA for the CDR3 is TGTGCCATCAGTGGGACGGGAGTTGGCACAGATACGCAGTATTTT. This translates into CAISGTGVGTDTQYF.

There are a few counts of this clonotype. The V gene is TRBV9, the J gene TRBJ2-3; 9 bases match TRBD2. Losses at the gene ends were 1 base for V and 2 bases for J; bases not matched to a gene: 5. CDR3 length equals 16 residues. Germline lookup yields CDR1 SGDLS and CDR2 YYNGEE. The CDR3, as DNA: TGTGCCAGCAGCGTAACCGCTAGCGGGATCACAGATACGCAGTATTTT. Amino acid sequence: CASSVTASGITDTQYF.

In this sample, this clonotype turned up a few times. The chain recombines TRBV30 with TRBJ1-2; D is perhaps TRBD1 (5 bases). Deletions cut 0 bases from V and 6 bases from J, with 14 bases between. The CDR3 extends over 14 amino acids. Germline V gene lookup returns CDR1 GTSNPN and CDR2 SVGIG (reference sequence). The CDR3 loop reads CAWSVLGGGNGYTF. CDR3 DNA: TGTGCCTGGAGTGTACTCGGGGGTGGGAATGGCTACACCTTC.

This sequence joins TRBV12-3 or TRBV12-4 and TRBJ2-3; a possible D gene is TRBD1 (6 bases). This CDR3 contains 14 residues. The ends were cut back, 7 bases at V and 11 bases at J, with 22 bases in the middle. CDR3 amino acids: CASIVGAGGDRQYF. The DNA of the CDR3 is TGTGCCAGCATAGTGGGGGCAGGCGGCGACCGGCAGTATTTT.

This clonotype was seen a few times. The genes are TRBV18 and TRBJ1-1; D not resolved. Germline V gene lookup returns CDR1 KGHSH and CDR2 LQKENI. V lost 0 bases to trimming and J lost 0 bases, with 8 bases between them. The CDR3 has 15 residues. The CDR3 DNA follows: TGTGCCAGCTCACCACCGTCGGTCATGAACACTGAAGCTTTCTTT. Its protein is CASSPPSVMNTEAFF.

This clonotype was detected only once. CDR3 protein: CSARNRVGAFF. CDR3 DNA sequence: TGCAGTGCTCGAAACAGGGTTGGGGCTTTCTTT. The chain joins TRBV20-1 to TRBJ1-1, with a possible D match to TRBD1 (6 bases). The ends were cut back, 5 bases at V and 11 bases at J, with 15 bases in the middle. CDR3 length: 11 residues. Germline V gives CDR1 DFQATT, CDR2 SNEGSKA (reference sequence).

A few counts support this clonotype. The chain has TRBV3-1 and TRBJ2-5; 11 bases agree with TRBD2. The length of the CDR3 is 15 residues. With V trimmed by 5 bases and J by 4 bases, 6 bases remained unmatched. Germline V gene lookup returns CDR1 LGHDT and CDR2 YNNKEL (reference sequence). For the CDR3, the DNA is TGTGCCAGCAGCAGCTTAGCGGGAGGGCCAGAGACCCAGTACTTC. Amino acid sequence: CASSSLAGGPETQYF.

The rearrangement links TRBV7-2 to TRBJ1-3; D unresolved. V was shortened by 0 bases and J by 0 bases, with 6 bases between the two germline ends. Looked up from germline, CDR1 is SGHTA and CDR2 is FQGNSA. This CDR3 spans 15 amino acids. CDR3 amino acids: CASSLAPGSGNTIYF. The DNA of the CDR3 is TGTGCCAGCAGCTTAGCGCCCGGCTCTGGAAACACCATATATTTT.

This clonotype was recorded at least ten times. The rearrangement uses TRBV28 and TRBJ2-1, with 11 bases fitting TRBD2. The CDR3 consists of 15 residues. Trimming took 4 bases from V and 5 from J; bases not matched to a gene: 4. Germline V gene data show CDR1 as MDHEN and CDR2 as SYDVKM. CDR3 protein: CASSSPGLADNEQFF. DNA for the CDR3: TGTGCCAGCAGTTCACCGGGACTAGCGGACAATGAGCAGTTCTTC. Full variable domain (outside the CDR3, taken from reference TRBV28 and TRBJ2-1): DVKVTQSSRYLVKRTGEKVFLECVQDMDHENMFWYRQDPGLGLRLIYFSYDVKMKEKGDIPEGYSVSREKKERFSLILESASTNQTSMYLCASSSPGLADNEQFFGPGTRLTVL.

The table lists this clonotype with many counts. The chain employs TRBV2 and TRBJ2-7, with a possible D match to TRBD2 (6 bases). The CDR3 is made up of 16 amino acids. CDR1 and CDR2 (germline): SNHLY, FYNNEI. V dropped 8 bases and J dropped 0 bases, with 20 bases sitting between them. The CDR3 reads CASEEGGLRSSYEQYF. In DNA form, the CDR3 reads TGTGCCAGCGAGGAGGGCGGATTGAGGAGCTCCTACGAGCAGTACTTC. The whole variable domain, remainder taken from reference TRBV2 and TRBJ2-7, is EPEVTQTPSHQVTQMGQEVILRCVPISNHLYFYWYRQILGQKVEFLVSFYNNEISEKSEIFDDQFSVERPDGSNFTLKIRSTKLEDSAMYFCASEEGGLRSSYEQYFGPGTRLTVT.

This clonotype was recorded at least ten times. This chain links TRBV12-5 with TRBJ2-3; 7 bases line up with TRBD2. This CDR3 has 13 residues. The junction had 2 bases not matched to a gene; V was cut back by 1 base and J by 7 bases. CDR1 and CDR2 (germline): LGHNT, FRNRAP. This CDR3 is CASGLGGSHTQYF. The CDR3 region has the DNA TGTGCTAGTGGTTTGGGCGGGAGCCATACGCAGTATTTT.

The table lists this clonotype with many counts. In nucleotides, the CDR3 is TGTGCCAGCAGTTACTCGGACAAGACCTACGAGCAGTACTTC. It yields the protein CASSYSDKTYEQYF. The chain couples TRBV6-6 to TRBJ2-7, with a tentative D call TRBD1 (5 bases). CDR3 size: 14 residues. From germline, CDR1 is MNHNY and CDR2 SVGAGI (reference sequence). With 0 bases removed from V and 2 bases from J, the gap between germline ends came to 8 bases.

This clonotype has a count of ten or more. This chain connects TRBV30 to TRBJ2-3; 8 nucleotides line up with TRBD1. V dropped 1 base and J dropped 0; count of bases not matched to a gene: 3. Germline assignment: CDR1 GTSNPN and CDR2 SVGIG (reference sequence). The CDR3 runs 15 residues. As DNA, the CDR3 is TGTGCCTGGAGTGACAGGGGGAGTAGCACAGATACGCAGTATTTT. This sequence encodes CAWSDRGSSTDTQYF. The complete variable domain, with remaining parts taken from reference TRBV30 and TRBJ2-3, reads SQTIHQWPATLVQPVGSPLSLECTVEGTSNPNLYWYRQAAGRGLQLLFYSVGIGQISSEVPQNLSASRPQDRQFILSSKKLLLSDSGFYLCAWSDRGSSTDTQYFGPGTRLTVL.

This clonotype was counted a few times. J is TRBJ2-7 and V is TRBV28, with TRBD1 matching 12 bases. The CDR3 is 16 amino acids. Germline V gives CDR1 MDHEN, CDR2 SYDVKM. Trimming at V came to 5 bases and at J to 5 bases, leaving 10 bases not matched to a gene. CDR3 DNA sequence: TGTGCCAGCAGTCCCCCGGGGACAGGGGGCACCGACGAGCAGTACTTC. Residues: CASSPPGTGGTDEQYF.

This chain joins TRBV7-2 and TRBJ2-2; D is possibly TRBD1 (5 bases). Trimming took off 3 bases at V and 0 bases at J, with 11 bases between the two ends. Germline assignment: CDR1 SGHTA and CDR2 FQGNSA. This CDR3 has 16 residues. The CDR3 sequence is CASSFLGASNTGELFF. The CDR3 nucleotides are TGTGCCAGCAGCTTCCTAGGGGCCTCGAACACCGGGGAGCTGTTTTTT.

The table lists this clonotype with many counts. This chain links TRBV11-2 with TRBJ1-2, with a possible D match to TRBD1 (5 bases). V dropped 3 bases and J dropped 6 bases, with 14 bases sitting between them. The CDR3 has 14 amino acids. Germline loops: CDR1 SGHAT, CDR2 FQNNGV. The CDR3 DNA reads TGTGCCAGCAGCTTCTCCGGACACGTTGATGGCTACACCTTC. Its translation is CASSFSGHVDGYTF. The entire variable domain, with the rest obtained from reference TRBV11-2 and TRBJ1-2, is as follows: EAGVAQSPRYKIIEKRQSVAFWCNPISGHATLYWYQQILGQGPKLLIQFQNNGVVDDSQLPKDRFSAERLKGVDSTLKIQPAKLEDSAVYLCASSFSGHVDGYTFGSGTRLTVV.

The rearrangement joins TRBV13 to TRBJ1-1; TRBD1 aligns across 7 bases. Germline loops: CDR1 PRHDT, CDR2 FYEKMQ (reference sequence). The CDR3 sequence is 13 residues long. The V and J ends lost 5 bases and 11 bases, in that order; junction bases with no gene match: 11. As DNA, the CDR3 is TGTGCCAGCAGCCTTGGACAGGCCCGACTGGCTTTCTTT. Amino acids: CASSLGQARLAFF. Full variable domain (outside the CDR3, taken from reference TRBV13 and TRBJ1-1): AAGVIQSPRHLIKEKRETATLKCYPIPRHDTVYWYQQGPGQDPQFLISFYEKMQSDKGSIPDRFSAQQFSDYHSELNMSSLELGDSALYFCASSLGQARLAFFGQGTRLTVV.

This clonotype was detected many times. This chain connects TRBV6-1 to TRBJ2-7; D might be TRBD1 or TRBD2, each matching 5 bases. The germline gives CDR1 MNHNS, CDR2 SASEGT. The CDR3 spans 15 residues. V was shortened by 6 bases and J by 3 bases, with 18 bases between the two germline ends. DNA of the CDR3: TGTGCCAGCAGGGGGCGCAGGGACCAGATCTACGAGCAGTACTTC. It codes for CASRGRRDQIYEQYF.

The rearrangement links TRBV19 to TRBJ1-2; tentatively, D is TRBD1 (6 bases). CDR3 length: 13 residues. Trimming cost V 7 bases and J 5 bases, with 14 bases left between them. From germline, CDR1 is LNHDA and CDR2 SQIVND (reference sequence). The CDR3 region is CASTKTGRYGYTF. CDR3 nucleotide sequence: TGTGCCAGTACTAAAACAGGGAGATATGGCTACACCTTC.

This clonotype showed up many times. A junction boundary mismatches the germline segment, possibly from a read error. The gene calls are TRBV6-5 and TRBJ2-2; TRBD2 aligns across 12 bases. The CDR3 contains 15 residues. The V gene's germline CDR1 is MNHEY and CDR2 SVGAGI. Written as DNA, the CDR3 is TGCGCCAGCAGTTACCTAGCGGGAGGGCCTGGGGAGCTGTTTTTT. Protein sequence: CASSYLAGGPGELFF.

This clonotype has ten or more counts. This chain joins TRBV28 and TRBJ2-2, with D uncertain. Trimming took off 6 bases at V and 6 bases at J, with 14 bases between the two ends. The CDR3 is 14 residues long. Germline V lookup: CDR1 MDHEN, CDR2 SYDVKM. The CDR3 nucleotides are TGTGCCAGCAGAAACTTCCGAGGTGCCGGGGAGCTGTTTTTT. Encoded protein: CASRNFRGAGELFF.

The table lists this clonotype with many counts. The gene calls are TRBV11-2 and TRBJ2-1; the D gene is possibly TRBD2 (6 bases). The CDR3 totals 15 residues. Between the trimmed V and J ends, which lost 0 bases and 4 bases, there was a span of 10 bases. Germline V gene lookup returns CDR1 SGHAT and CDR2 FQNNGV. In DNA, the CDR3 is TGTGCCAGCAGCTTAGACGGGAGACTATACAATGAGCAGTTCTTC. Amino acid sequence: CASSLDGRLYNEQFF.

This chain joins TRBV28 and TRBJ2-1; a weak D match, TRBD2 (6 bases). V lost 9 bases and J lost 7, with 19 bases in between. CDR1 MDHEN and CDR2 SYDVKM come from the germline V gene. The length of the CDR3 is 14 residues. The CDR3: CASTSLAGRNEQFF. The CDR3 DNA reads TGTGCCAGTACCTCTCTGGCGGGAAGGAATGAGCAGTTCTTC.